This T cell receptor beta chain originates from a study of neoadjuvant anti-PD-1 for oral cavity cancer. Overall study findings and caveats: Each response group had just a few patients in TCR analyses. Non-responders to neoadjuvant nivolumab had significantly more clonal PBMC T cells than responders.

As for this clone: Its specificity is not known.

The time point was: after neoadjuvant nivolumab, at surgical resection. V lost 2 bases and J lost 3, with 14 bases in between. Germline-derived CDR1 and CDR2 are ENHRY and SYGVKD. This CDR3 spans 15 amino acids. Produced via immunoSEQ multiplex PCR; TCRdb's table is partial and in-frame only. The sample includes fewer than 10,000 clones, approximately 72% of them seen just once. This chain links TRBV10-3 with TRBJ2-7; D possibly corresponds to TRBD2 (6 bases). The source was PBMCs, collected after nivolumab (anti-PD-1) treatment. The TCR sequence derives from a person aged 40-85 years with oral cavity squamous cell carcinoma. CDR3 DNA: TGTGCCATCAGTGAGCCCGGGACTGGCTTCTACGAGCAGTACTTC. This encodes CAISEPGTGFYEQYF.